This passage covers 19 T cell receptor beta chains from one sample sequenced in a study of technical replicates of blood from a few donors. The protocol was immunoSEQ multiplex PCR, while the TCRdb copy is restricted to in-frame clones and leaves out a portion. In the table there are roughly 73,000 clones, 93% of which are singletons. The sequenced sample was T cells isolated from PBMCs. The receptors were sampled from a human donor in good health.

The V gene is TRBV14, the J gene TRBJ1-2, with D possibly being TRBD1 (5 bases). The CDR3 runs to 13 residues. The V and J ends lost 1 base and 3 bases respectively, with 6 bases between them. Per germline, CDR1 SGHDN and CDR2 FVKESK. For the CDR3, the DNA is TGTGCCAGCAGCCAAGGGGGCTACTATGGCTACACCTTC. Its translation is CASSQGGYYGYTF.

This rearrangement joins TRBV2 to TRBJ2-7; D remains unclear. V was cut by 5 bases and J by 3 bases, with 20 bases left in between. The CDR3 has 16 residues. From germline, CDR1 is SNHLY and CDR2 FYNNEI. The CDR3 loop reads CASSPLERQSLYEQYF. The DNA for the CDR3 is TGTGCCAGCAGTCCGCTGGAGCGCCAGTCGCTCTACGAGCAGTACTTC.

CDR3 sequence: CASSDSSYEQYF. In nucleotides, the CDR3 is TGTGCCAGCAGTGACAGCTCCTACGAGCAGTACTTC. V usage is TRBV25-1 and J usage is TRBJ2-7; D is unresolved. The V and J ends lost 3 bases and 0 bases respectively, with 3 bases between them. The germline gives CDR1 MGHDK, CDR2 SYGVNS. The CDR3 consists of 12 residues.

The chain uses TRBV19 and TRBJ2-7, with 8 bases lining up with TRBD1. The CDR3 totals 13 residues. V trimming: 8 bases; J trimming: 4 bases; junction bases outside the gene matches: 7. CDR1 and CDR2 (germline): LNHDA, SQIVND (reference sequence). The CDR3 region is CASLDRAKYEQYF. In DNA, the CDR3 is TGTGCCAGTTTGGACAGGGCAAAGTACGAGCAGTACTTC.

V gene TRBV7-9 combines with J gene TRBJ1-4, with 10 nucleotides matching TRBD1. This CDR3 contains 17 residues. Losses at the gene ends were 8 bases for V and 8 bases for J; bases not matched to a gene: 17. Germline CDR1 reads SEHNR; CDR2 reads FQNEAQ (reference sequence). The CDR3 is CASRGTGAWGVSEKLFF. The CDR3 DNA reads TGTGCCAGCCGCGGGACAGGGGCGTGGGGGGTCTCCGAAAAACTGTTTTTT.

This chain uses TRBV5-1 with TRBJ2-7, with 8 bases matching TRBD1. CDR3 length: 15 residues. V dropped 3 bases and J dropped 2; count of bases not matched to a gene: 7. In germline, CDR1 is SGHRS, CDR2 YFSETQ. The CDR3 DNA sequence: TGCGCCAGCAGCTGGGACAGGATCGAGACCTACGAGCAGTACTTC. Translating gives CASSWDRIETYEQYF.

The chain recombines TRBV6-6 with TRBJ2-2; 8 positions agree with TRBD2. V was pared by 4 bases and J by 3 bases, with 7 bases of the junction left unmatched. CDR3 length equals 16 residues. In germline, CDR1 is MNHNY, CDR2 SVGAGI (reference sequence). In nucleotides, the CDR3 is TGTGCCAGCAGTTCCGTCCCGGGACTAGACACCGGGGAGCTGTTTTTT. Translated: CASSSVPGLDTGELFF.

This chain uses TRBV2 with TRBJ2-6, with 7 bases matching TRBD2. The CDR3 spans 15 residues. Trimming removed 10 bases from V and 0 bases from J; junction bases left unmatched: 6. Per germline, CDR1 SNHLY and CDR2 FYNNEI. CDR3 DNA sequence: TGTGCCACCAGCGGGACTTACTCTGGGGCCAACGTCCTGACTTTC. Encoded protein: CATSGTYSGANVLTF.

The chain combines TRBV7-9 with TRBJ2-2, with TRBD2 matching over 12 bases. Germline V gives CDR1 SEHNR, CDR2 FQNEAQ (reference sequence). The CDR3 spans 14 residues. The junction had 2 bases not matched to a gene; V was cut back by 5 bases and J by 7 bases. The CDR3 sequence: CASSRLAGVGELFF. DNA of the CDR3: TGTGCCAGCAGCCGACTAGCGGGAGTCGGGGAGCTGTTTTTT.

J is TRBJ1-4 and V is TRBV4-1, with unresolved D. CDR1 is MGHRA, CDR2 YSYEKL, per germline. This CDR3 is 16 amino acids long. Between the trimmed V and J ends, which lost 4 bases and 1 base, there was a span of 13 bases. This CDR3 reads CASSRPLSRTNEKLFF. The CDR3 DNA reads TGCGCCAGCAGCCGGCCCCTGTCAAGAACTAATGAAAAACTGTTTTTT.

The chain is built from TRBV10-3 and TRBJ2-7; TRBD1 matches at 10 bases. CDR3 length equals 13 residues. The germline gives CDR1 ENHRY, CDR2 SYGVKD. Trimming at V came to 5 bases and at J to 5 bases, leaving 3 bases not matched to a gene. This chain's CDR3 is CAISRDRGHEQYF. The CDR3 coding sequence is TGTGCCATCAGTCGGGACAGGGGTCACGAGCAGTACTTC.

The V gene is TRBV19, the J gene TRBJ1-2, with a possible D match to TRBD1 (6 bases). Germline-derived CDR1 and CDR2 are LNHDA and SQIVND (reference sequence). The CDR3 extends over 16 amino acids. V shed 1 base and J shed 3 bases, with 15 bases lying between them. Here the CDR3 reads CASSIVRRTEYYGYTF. The CDR3 bases are TGTGCCAGTAGTATAGTCCGGAGGACAGAGTACTATGGCTACACCTTC.

The V call is TRBV19, the J call TRBJ1-5; 9 nucleotides line up with TRBD1. Trimming cost V 5 bases and J 2 bases; bases outside gene matches: 7. The germline V gene has CDR1 LNHDA and CDR2 SQIVND (reference sequence). The CDR3 has 16 residues. Here the CDR3 DNA reads TGTGCCAGTAGTGTACAGGGGGCGCGGGGCAATCAGCCCCAGCATTTT. Its protein product is CASSVQGARGNQPQHF.

Concerning this clone: Other DNA sequences in this sample translate to the same CDR3. V and J are TRBV9 and TRBJ1-5; unclear D gene. The CDR3 runs to 14 residues. V lost 0 bases and J lost 1, with 5 bases in between. Germline-derived CDR1 and CDR2 are SGDLS and YYNGEE. Written as DNA, the CDR3 is TGTGCCAGCAGCGTAGGAGGGAGCAATCAGCCCCAGCATTTT. Protein sequence: CASSVGGSNQPQHF.

The genes are TRBV19 and TRBJ2-2, with a possible D match to TRBD1 (6 bases). V was shortened by 2 bases and J by 6 bases, with 13 bases between the two germline ends. Germline lookup yields CDR1 LNHDA and CDR2 SQIVND (reference sequence). The CDR3 extends over 15 amino acids. CDR3 loop: CASSIQGPLSGELFF. The CDR3 DNA is TGTGCCAGTAGTATACAGGGGCCGCTATCCGGGGAGCTGTTTTTT.

J is TRBJ2-7 and V is TRBV10-2; 13 positions match TRBD2. The V and J ends lost 5 bases and 0 bases, in that order; junction bases with no gene match: 4. The CDR3 sequence is 16 residues long. Per germline, CDR1 WSHSY and CDR2 SAAADI. CDR3 in DNA: TGCGCCAGCAGTTTGACTAGCGGGGGGACCTCCTACGAGCAGTACTTC. It codes for CASSLTSGGTSYEQYF.

The rearrangement links TRBV19 to TRBJ1-5; tentatively, D is TRBD1 (5 bases). Germline V gene sequence: CDR1 LNHDA, CDR2 SQIVND (reference sequence). V lost 3 bases and J 2 bases, leaving 11 bases between the germline ends. The CDR3 runs 15 residues. The CDR3 spells CASSIQGDGNQPQHF. The CDR3 nucleotides read TGTGCCAGTAGTATCCAGGGTGACGGCAATCAGCCCCAGCATTTT.

The gene calls are TRBV10-2 and TRBJ2-1; 7 nucleotides match TRBD2. CDR1 and CDR2 (germline): WSHSY, SAAADI. The trim removed 0 bases at V and 4 bases at J, leaving 6 bases unmatched. The CDR3 runs to 16 residues. CDR3: CASSESWEGKYNEQFF. The DNA for the CDR3 is TGCGCCAGCAGTGAGTCGTGGGAGGGGAAGTACAATGAGCAGTTCTTC.

V usage is TRBV9 and J usage is TRBJ2-5; 7 nucleotides match TRBD2. Germline assignment: CDR1 SGDLS and CDR2 YYNGEE. This CDR3 is 14 amino acids long. V gave up 7 bases and J gave up 5 bases; unmatched junction bases: 11. The CDR3 sequence: CASGTGGLWETQYF. CDR3 nucleotides: TGTGCCAGCGGTACCGGGGGGTTGTGGGAGACCCAGTACTTC.